This T cell receptor beta chain was identified in a study of lymphopenia after photon versus proton radiotherapy. Repertoires were generated with immunoSEQ multiplex PCR, while TCRdb's copy carries only in-frame clones and drops some. The repertoire consists of 35,000 to 45,000 clones, with around 85% occurring once and the leading ten covering about 2.9%. Germline CDR1 GTSNPN, CDR2 SVGIG (reference sequence). This CDR3 is 15 amino acids long. Trimming removed 2 bases at V and 1 base at J, with 14 bases between. The input for sequencing was peripheral blood, taken from a patient treated with photon-based radiotherapy. The source is a man aged 50-60 years with gastric cancer. This sequence joins TRBV30 and TRBJ2-5, with a possible D match to TRBD1 (6 bases). CDR3 DNA: TGTGCCTGGAGTCAAGGACAGACCCCCCAAGAGACCCAGTACTTC. Translation: CAWSQGQTPQETQYF.